A selection of T cell receptor beta chains follows, all from one sample in a study of T-cell memory formation after mild COVID-19. TCRdb analysed the 5' RACE reads with MiXCR anew, one entry per CDR3 protein. The sample lists approximately 150,000 distinct CDR3 sequences, 6% to 6.5% occurring once. Source material: PBMCs or a T cell subset sorted from them (not recorded which). The origin of the receptors is an adult woman who had mild COVID-19 (a few samples of this study predate the infection). Cell type and time point are not known. Each CDR3 is given with its conserved first and last residue. The order of the fields is J gene, V gene, CDR3 protein.

TRBJ2-5 | TRBV2 | CASSTSGETQYF
TRBJ1-1 | TRBV7-3 | CASSLNAGSVGEAFF
TRBJ2-1 | TRBV7-8 | CASSPSGINYNEQFF
TRBJ2-5 | TRBV5-1 | CASSSGAGETQYF
TRBJ2-3 | TRBV6-6 | CASSPGQVTDTQYF
TRBJ1-1 | TRBV12-3/TRBV12-4 | CASSLGNTEAFF
TRBJ1-5 | TRBV5-5 | CASSSSGQPNQPQHF
TRBJ2-1 | TRBV2 | CASSLLGTSEFNEQFF
TRBJ2-3 | TRBV6-1 | CASSRLAITDTQYF
TRBJ2-3 | TRBV7-2 | CASSFQRGATDTQYF
TRBJ1-1 | TRBV7-9 | CASSRLGLNTEAFF
TRBJ2-3 | TRBV20-1 | CSASRTGAGGSDTQYF
TRBJ2-5 | TRBV2 | CASADWAGQGETQYF
TRBJ1-1 | TRBV20-1 | CSAGGTVNTEAFF
TRBJ2-5 | TRBV20-1 | CSASRLAGGRTKETQYF
TRBJ2-3 | TRBV9 | CASSVGLGGGGFTDTQYF
TRBJ2-7 | TRBV9 | CASSVEDRPREQYF
TRBJ1-5 | TRBV6-2/TRBV6-3 | CASSYPRDRRSLNQPQHF
TRBJ2-3 | TRBV29-1 | CSVGTSGGGTDTQYF
TRBJ2-3 | TRBV19 | CATVGSNTDTQYF
TRBJ2-1 | TRBV12-3/TRBV12-4 | CASSLAGNPGNEQFF
TRBJ2-3 | TRBV7-2 | CASSVWTSGTDTQYF
TRBJ1-2 | TRBV11-2 | CASSSITQGALGYTF
TRBJ1-5 | TRBV7-6 | CASSLPRQGGSNQPQHF
TRBJ1-5 | TRBV5-1 | CASSWQPQHF
TRBJ2-7 | TRBV12-3/TRBV12-4 | CASSLPLTGGYEQYF
TRBJ1-5 | TRBV6-5 | CASSGQGIGNQPQHF
TRBJ2-3 | TRBV15 | CATSSGRGGTDTQYF
TRBJ1-5 | TRBV6-2/TRBV6-3 | CASSYHGTGSNQPQHF
TRBJ2-2 | TRBV12-3/TRBV12-4 | CASTTVRTEHTGELFF
TRBJ2-7 | TRBV20-1 | CSVTQGRYEQYF
TRBJ2-5 | TRBV7-2 | CASSFKLAGAGETQYF
TRBJ1-2 | TRBV28 | CASSQTGREGYTF
TRBJ2-3 | TRBV12-3/TRBV12-4 | CASTFGLASTDTQYF
TRBJ2-5 | TRBV9 | CASSQWGGGKETQYF
TRBJ2-1 | TRBV20-1 | CSASAQGNEQFF
TRBJ2-4 | TRBV5-1 | CASSFGSGGADIQYF
TRBJ1-2 | TRBV4-2 | CASSHSDRWFLNYGYTF
TRBJ2-3 | TRBV5-4 | CASGLSGRRADTQYF
TRBJ2-7 | TRBV5-6 | CASSLAYAYEQYF
TRBJ1-4 | TRBV5-1 | CASSLGTANEKLFF
TRBJ1-6 | TRBV14 | CASSHDRIGNSPLHF
TRBJ2-7 | TRBV18 | CASSPPLSDEQYF
TRBJ2-1 | TRBV9 | CASSRSNRGTYNEQFF
TRBJ2-3 | TRBV7-2 | CASSWSGGSDTQYF
TRBJ2-1 | TRBV20-1 | CSASRVTNEQFF
TRBJ1-5 | TRBV9 | CASGQGDVQPQHF
TRBJ1-1 | TRBV20-1 | CSARARRQALSSNTEAFF
TRBJ2-4 | TRBV29-1 | CSVEKGAKNIQYF
TRBJ2-1 | TRBV7-2 | CASSFRTDASF
TRBJ2-1 | TRBV7-8 | CASRSTRRGAPWNEQFF
TRBJ2-6 | TRBV9 | CASSPRGVSGANVLTF
TRBJ2-7 | TRBV12-3/TRBV12-4 | CASSLGGRASYEQYF